One T cell receptor beta chain is described in this entry. Its matching antigen is unknown. V lost 5 bases and J lost 6; bases outside the gene matches: 6. The CDR3 totals 13 residues. The germline gives CDR1 LNHDA, CDR2 SQIVND (reference sequence). Sequencing was performed with immunoSEQ multiplex PCR; in TCRdb, only in-frame clones are kept and a portion is missing. The sample includes roughly 41,000 clones, 90% to 95% seen only once; the top ten take about 12%. The data were taken from a study of T cells in tuberculosis. Study-wide background: Sequenced TCRs come from CD1B-GMM tetramer-binding T cells.

General observations from the study: Samples were chosen by availability of cryopreserved specimens. Smaller alpha distances in active tuberculosis partly reflected shorter CDR3-alpha lengths. Active tuberculosis TCR-alpha repertoires lay closer to GMM-specific TCRs than IGRA-negative controls, suggesting clonal expansion.

The material sequenced was PBMCs. The V gene is TRBV19, the J gene TRBJ1-1, with 7 bases matching TRBD1. The receptor's source is a donor aged 10-30 years with latent tuberculosis or without tuberculosis infection. Some clones in this sample may be carry-over from other donors' samples. The CDR3 region is CASSSGQAAEAFF. DNA of the CDR3: TGTGCCAGTAGTTCTGGACAGGCGGCTGAAGCTTTCTTT. Variable domain in full (rest from reference TRBV19 and TRBJ1-1): DGGITQSPKYLFRKEGQNVTLSCEQNLNHDAMYWYRQDPGQGLRLIYYSQIVNDFQKGDIAEGYSVSREKKESFPLTVTSAQKNPTAFYLCASSSGQAAEAFFGQGTRLTVV.